Each of the 7 T cell receptor beta chains below was sequenced from the same sample in a study of T cell clones after liver transplantation. Some clones are missing from TCRdb's copy, which holds only in-frame ones; the method was immunoSEQ multiplex PCR. This table has more than 95,000 clones, about 80% appearing once. Sequenced material: CD4+ T cells from blood, taken around 50 months after liver transplant. The receptors derive from a human patient who received a liver transplant. The graft donor may have given rise to some T cells.

The chain links TRBV9 to TRBJ1-6; D not resolved. CDR1 is SGDLS and CDR2 is YYNGEE in the germline V gene. Trimming stripped 0 bases from V and 2 bases from J, with 9 bases between. CDR3 length equals 16 residues. CDR3 coding DNA: TGTGCCAGCAGCGTAGTTGCGGAGCCCTATAATTCACCCCTCCACTTT. Protein: CASSVVAEPYNSPLHF.

To note about this clone: The DNA is omitted, as the CDR3 cannot be located on it reliably, and the CDR3 follows TCRdb's listing. The chain recombines TRBV2 with TRBJ2-2; the table gives TRBD2 as D, unverified against the DNA. The CDR3 is made up of 16 amino acids, end residues included. CDR1 and CDR2 from the germline V gene are SNHLY and FYNNEI. The CDR3 loop is CASILGGLSNTGELFF.

The V call is TRBV29-1, the J call TRBJ1-1; D is ambiguous. This CDR3 region has 15 residues. From germline, CDR1 is SQVTM and CDR2 ANQGSEA. The V end was cut by 3 bases, the J end by 2 bases, with 16 bases between. CDR3 amino acids: CSVDGRSSANTEAFF. CDR3 bases: TGCAGCGTTGACGGCAGATCAAGCGCAAACACTGAAGCTTTCTTT.

On this clone itself: Other DNA sequences from this sample encode an identical CDR3 as well. In nucleotides, the CDR3 is TGTGCCAGCAGCTTAGCGGGGCCTTCCTACGAGCAGTACTTC. Amino acids: CASSLAGPSYEQYF. V gene TRBV7-2 combines with J gene TRBJ2-7, with TRBD1 as a possible D gene (5 bases). The CDR3 runs 14 residues. V shed 0 bases and J shed 1 base, with 7 bases lying between them. Germline V lookup: CDR1 SGHTA, CDR2 FQGNSA.

V is TRBV6-1 and J is TRBJ1-1; unclear D gene. CDR1 and CDR2 (germline): MNHNS, SASEGT. The V and J ends lost 3 bases and 0 bases respectively, with 5 bases between them. The CDR3 length is 13 residues. CDR3 DNA: TGTGCCAGCAGTGACGGGTTGAACACTGAAGCTTTCTTT. Protein product: CASSDGLNTEAFF.

The V and J genes are TRBV7-2 and TRBJ2-1; TRBD2 aligns across 8 bases. Germline values: CDR1 SGHTA, CDR2 FQGNSA. After removal of 8 bases from V and 4 bases from J, the junction contained 7 bases not matched to a gene. CDR3 length equals 14 residues. The CDR3 protein is CASVEGLAYNEQFF. The CDR3 DNA sequence: TGTGCCAGCGTCGAAGGACTAGCTTACAATGAGCAGTTCTTC.

This clone was seen once. V is TRBV5-1 and J is TRBJ2-7; D gene ambiguous. Germline V gene sequence: CDR1 SGHRS, CDR2 YFSETQ. V was cut by 0 bases and J by 4 bases, with 11 bases left in between. The CDR3 has 14 residues. CDR3 sequence: CASSLAATSYEQYF. CDR3 sequence (DNA): TGCGCCAGCAGCTTGGCTGCGACTTCTTACGAGCAGTACTTC.